This TCR beta chain was found in a study of T cell responses to AZD1222 COVID-19 vaccine. Germline V gives CDR1 SGHNT, CDR2 YYREEE (reference sequence). This CDR3 comprises 15 residues. V lost 0 bases to trimming and J lost 2 bases; unmatched junction nucleotides: 0. Clones were read by immunoSEQ multiplex PCR, and TCRdb kept only the in-frame ones, dropping some. The sample lists roughly 180,000 clones; 90% were seen once. The receptor comes from an adult in good health. This specimen was peripheral blood, taken on day 0 of AZD1222 vaccination. V and J are TRBV5-4 and TRBJ2-1; 9 bases align to TRBD1. The CDR3 coding sequence is TGTGCCAGCAGCTTGGGACAGGGGGCCTACAATGAGCAGTTCTTC. Protein: CASSLGQGAYNEQFF.